This record covers a single T cell receptor (beta chain). No antigen is known for it. These data belong to a study of cytomegalovirus exposure and HLA in healthy donors. This PCR relied on a set of 60 Vbeta primers and 13 Jbeta primers. TCRdb's copy holds only in-frame clones and misses some; the assay was immunoSEQ multiplex PCR. The data contain around 210,000 clones, roughly 80% of them singletons. General observations from the study: Among CMV-associated TCR beta chains, most appeared HLA-restricted in a later analysis. Overall, roughly 170 TCR beta chains were annotated as cytomegalovirus-associated. In a later analysis, parvovirus B19, influenza, CMV and Epstein-Barr virus appeared linked to several top co-occurrence clusters. A prior analysis recorded that most TCR beta V segments were productive about 87% or about 30% of the time.

The specimen sequenced was PBMCs. The receptor was isolated from a woman under 40 in good health and CMV-seronegative.

CDR3 residues: CASSPILAGEREQYF. CDR3 DNA: TGTGCCAGCAGTCCCATTTTAGCGGGAGAGAGGGAGCAGTACTTC. The chain employs TRBV5-6 and TRBJ2-7; TRBD2 matches at 9 bases. CDR1 is SGHDT, CDR2 YYEEEE, per germline. V lost 5 bases to trimming and J lost 7 bases; unmatched junction nucleotides: 13. This CDR3 contains 15 residues.